This T cell receptor (beta chain) was sequenced for a study of T cell responses to AZD1222 COVID-19 vaccine. A note on this clone: Its antigen is unidentified.

Clones were sequenced by immunoSEQ multiplex PCR, and TCRdb holds only the in-frame ones, with some missing. This sample has hundreds of thousands of clones, with about 93% found just once. Study-level results: Spike-specific TCR breadth and depth went up after people got two AZD1222 doses. Repertoires in all cases were sampled only once the peak T cell response had passed. Donors were largely white British and mainly female; clonal diversity was possibly underestimated.

In germline, CDR1 is SGDLS, CDR2 YYNGEE. V lost 4 bases and J 8 bases, leaving 12 bases between the germline ends. This CDR3 contains 12 residues. The sequence was collected from an adult in good health. This chain links TRBV9 with TRBJ1-1; D may be TRBD1 (5 bases). The specimen was peripheral blood, collected on day 0 of MenACWY control vaccination. This chain's CDR3 is CASSPRGGEAFF. DNA of the CDR3: TGTGCCAGCAGCCCGAGGGGCGGAGAAGCTTTCTTT.